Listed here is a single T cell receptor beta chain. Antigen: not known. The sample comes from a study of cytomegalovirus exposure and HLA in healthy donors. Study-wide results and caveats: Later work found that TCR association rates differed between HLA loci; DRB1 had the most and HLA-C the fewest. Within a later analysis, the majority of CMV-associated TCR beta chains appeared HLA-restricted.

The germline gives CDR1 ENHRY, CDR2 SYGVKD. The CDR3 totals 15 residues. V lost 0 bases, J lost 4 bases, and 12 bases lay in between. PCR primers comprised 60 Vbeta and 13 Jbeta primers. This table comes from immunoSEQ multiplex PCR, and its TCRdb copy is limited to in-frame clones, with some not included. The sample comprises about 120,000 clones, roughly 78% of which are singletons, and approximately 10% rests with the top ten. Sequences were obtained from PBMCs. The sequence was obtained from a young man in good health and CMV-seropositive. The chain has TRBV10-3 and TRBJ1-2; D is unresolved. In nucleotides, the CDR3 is TGTGCCATCAGTGAGTCCCGGGATCTCGCCTATGGCTACACCTTC. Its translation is CAISESRDLAYGYTF.